This entry lists 30 T cell receptor beta chains sequenced from one sample in a study of cytomegalovirus exposure and HLA in healthy donors. PCR used 60 Vbeta primers and 13 Jbeta primers. Some clones are missing from TCRdb's copy, which holds only in-frame ones; the method was immunoSEQ multiplex PCR. The sample table includes around 140,000 clones. Material: PBMCs. These receptor sequences come from a man aged 18 to 35 in good health and CMV-seronegative.

The gene calls are TRBV7-3 and TRBJ1-1; the D is unclear. The CDR3 consists of 14 residues. Trimming removed 5 bases at V and 0 bases at J, with 10 bases between. Germline lookup yields CDR1 SGHTA and CDR2 FQGTGA. DNA for the CDR3: TGTGCCAGCAGCCTCTCGGCGGTGAACACTGAAGCTTTCTTT. This encodes CASSLSAVNTEAFF.

This chain joins TRBV9 and TRBJ2-1; D might be TRBD2 (5 bases). Trimming cost V 4 bases and J 4 bases, with 9 bases left between them. This CDR3 comprises 13 residues. Looked up from germline, CDR1 is SGDLS and CDR2 is YYNGEE. The CDR3 here is CASSFGEYNEQFF. The DNA for the CDR3 is TGTGCCAGCAGCTTCGGGGAATACAATGAGCAGTTCTTC.

V usage is TRBV9 and J usage is TRBJ2-5; D may be TRBD2 (5 bases). Germline-derived CDR1 and CDR2 are SGDLS and YYNGEE. V was trimmed by 0 bases and J by 2 bases, leaving 8 bases between them. The CDR3 totals 14 residues. DNA for the CDR3: TGTGCCAGCAGCGTAGGCGGGTTGCAAGAGACCCAGTACTTC. The encoded protein is CASSVGGLQETQYF.

The chain joins TRBV7-3 to TRBJ1-5; the match to TRBD1 covers 8 bases. CDR1 is SGHTA and CDR2 is FQGTGA in the germline V gene. This CDR3 contains 19 residues. Trimming removed 4 bases from V and 1 base from J; junction bases left unmatched: 15. The CDR3 region is CASSSRTGSILVSNQPQHF. DNA of the CDR3: TGTGCCAGCAGCTCTCGGACAGGGTCCATTCTCGTCAGCAATCAGCCCCAGCATTTT.

This rearrangement joins TRBV9 to TRBJ1-1, with D possibly TRBD1 on 5 matching bases. Looked up from germline, CDR1 is SGDLS and CDR2 is YYNGEE. V lost 2 bases and J lost 2, with 13 bases in between. The CDR3 covers 15 residues. The CDR3 sequence: CASSVSGAVNTEAFF. In DNA form, the CDR3 reads TGTGCCAGCAGCGTCAGTGGGGCCGTTAACACTGAAGCTTTCTTT. The full variable domain, rest sourced from reference TRBV9 and TRBJ1-1, is DSGVTQTPKHLITATGQRVTLRCSPRSGDLSVYWYQQSLDQGLQFLIQYYNGEERAKGNILERFSAQQFPDLHSELNLSSLELGDSALYFCASSVSGAVNTEAFFGQGTRLTVV.

The rearrangement links TRBV4-3 to TRBJ1-4, with 8 bases identical to TRBD1. The germline V gene encodes CDR1 LGHNA and CDR2 YSLEER. This CDR3 contains 17 residues. Germline trimming cut 1 base from V and 8 bases from J; bases unmatched to any gene: 12. The CDR3 region has the DNA TGCGCCAGCAGCCAAGGCTTCGAGGGCAGGGGGCAAGAAAAACTGTTTTTT. The encoded protein is CASSQGFEGRGQEKLFF.

This sequence joins TRBV18 and TRBJ2-3, with TRBD1 matching 9 bases. Per the germline V gene, CDR1 is KGHSH and CDR2 is LQKENI. The CDR3 is 18 residues long. Unmatched junction bases numbered 11, after V lost 4 bases and J lost 0 bases. The CDR3: CASSQTSPGQGSTDTQYF. CDR3 sequence (DNA): TGTGCCAGCTCACAAACGAGTCCGGGACAGGGAAGCACAGATACGCAGTATTTT.

The chain combines TRBV4-3 with TRBJ1-2, with D unclear. CDR1 and CDR2 from the germline V gene are LGHNA and YSLEER. CDR3 length: 17 amino acids. Trimming removed 1 base at V and 6 bases at J, with 21 bases between. Here the CDR3 reads CASSQASQRAGSHGYTF. CDR3 coding DNA: TGCGCCAGCAGCCAAGCTAGTCAGCGGGCTGGGTCCCATGGCTACACCTTC.

V usage is TRBV18 and J usage is TRBJ2-3, with 12 bases aligning to TRBD1. Germline V CDR1 and CDR2: KGHSH, LQKENI. V lost 3 bases, J lost 1 base, and 8 bases stayed unmatched. The CDR3 extends over 18 amino acids. The CDR3 reads CASSPSGTGGAGTDTQYF. The CDR3 nucleotides read TGTGCCAGCTCACCCTCCGGGACAGGGGGCGCGGGCACAGATACGCAGTATTTT.

This chain joins TRBV7-9 and TRBJ2-7; 8 bases align to TRBD2. Germline CDR1 reads SEHNR; CDR2 reads FQNEAQ (reference sequence). The CDR3 length is 15 residues. Losses at the gene ends were 0 bases for V and 7 bases for J; bases not matched to a gene: 8. The CDR3 loop is CASSLAGAGGGEQYF. CDR3 sequence (DNA): TGTGCCAGCAGCTTAGCAGGCGCGGGGGGTGGTGAGCAGTACTTC.

V usage is TRBV7-2 and J usage is TRBJ2-3; D possibly corresponds to TRBD2 (5 bases). CDR3 length equals 14 residues. Germline CDR1 SGHTA, CDR2 FQGNSA. Trimming took off 1 base at V and 2 bases at J, with 7 bases between the two ends. The CDR3: CASSLGRSTDTQYF. In nucleotides, the CDR3 is TGTGCCAGCAGCTTAGGGAGGTCCACAGATACGCAGTATTTT.

The CDR3 loop is CASGGGGHSSYNEQFF. The DNA of the CDR3 is TGTGCTAGTGGGGGAGGGGGGCATAGCTCCTACAATGAGCAGTTCTTC. J is TRBJ2-1 and V is TRBV12-5; the D gene is possibly TRBD2 (7 bases). This CDR3 is built from 16 residues. Germline assignment: CDR1 LGHNT and CDR2 FRNRAP. Trimming left V 6 bases short and J 0 bases short, with 15 bases between.

The chain recombines TRBV6-6 with TRBJ2-7; perhaps TRBD2 as D (5 bases). The CDR3 contains 13 residues. Germline V gene lookup returns CDR1 MNHNY and CDR2 SVGAGI (reference sequence). Deletions cut 2 bases from V and 7 bases from J, with 12 bases between. The CDR3, as DNA: TGTGCCAGCAGTTACAGCGGTTCGGAAGAGCAGTACTTC. It codes for CASSYSGSEEQYF.

The chain recombines TRBV9 with TRBJ2-7, with 11 positions matching TRBD2. The CDR3 has 15 residues. CDR1 and CDR2 from the germline V gene are SGDLS and YYNGEE. J lost 3 bases, V lost 3 bases, and 5 bases had no gene match. The CDR3 spells CASSGSSGRVYEQYF. CDR3 nucleotide sequence: TGTGCCAGCAGCGGCAGTAGCGGGAGGGTCTACGAGCAGTACTTC.

The V call is TRBV6-5, the J call TRBJ1-1; D perhaps matches TRBD1 (5 bases). Trimming took 5 bases from V and 1 from J, leaving 11 bases between them. This CDR3 is 14 amino acids long. Per germline, CDR1 MNHEY and CDR2 SVGAGI. CDR3 region: CASSRDFENTEAFF. The CDR3 nucleotides are TGTGCCAGCAGTCGGGACTTTGAGAACACTGAAGCTTTCTTT.

The gene calls are TRBV30 and TRBJ1-2, with D perhaps TRBD1 (6 bases). The germline gives CDR1 GTSNPN, CDR2 SVGIG (reference sequence). CDR3 length: 12 amino acids. V shed 3 bases and J shed 3 bases, with 8 bases lying between them. The CDR3 coding sequence is TGTGCCTGGAGACAGGGCCACTATGGCTACACCTTC. Its protein is CAWRQGHYGYTF.

This chain connects TRBV2 to TRBJ2-3; D is undetermined. The CDR3 covers 13 residues. The germline CDR1 and CDR2 sequences are SNHLY and FYNNEI. V dropped 6 bases and J dropped 0 bases, with 7 bases sitting between them. This chain's CDR3 is CASRGGSTDTQYF. The CDR3 nucleotides are TGTGCCAGCAGAGGCGGTAGCACAGATACGCAGTATTTT. The variable domain in full, with the rest retrieved from reference TRBV2 and TRBJ2-3, is EPEVTQTPSHQVTQMGQEVILRCVPISNHLYFYWYRQILGQKVEFLVSFYNNEISEKSEIFDDQFSVERPDGSNFTLKIRSTKLEDSAMYFCASRGGSTDTQYFGPGTRLTVL.

Written as DNA, the CDR3 is TGTGCCAGCTCACCAGTCGCAGAGAACACTGAAGCTTTCTTT. It codes for CASSPVAENTEAFF. J is TRBJ1-1 and V is TRBV18; D is unresolved. The CDR3 sequence is 14 residues long. Germline CDR1 and CDR2: KGHSH and LQKENI. V was trimmed by 2 bases and J by 1 base, leaving 8 bases between them.

The J gene is TRBJ2-7, the V gene TRBV10-2, with D tentatively TRBD2 (6 bases). The V end was cut by 6 bases, the J end by 2 bases, with 11 bases between. The CDR3 extends over 13 amino acids. Germline assignment: CDR1 WSHSY and CDR2 SAAADI. The CDR3 DNA is TGCGCCAGCAGCCCCGGGAGAACCTACGAGCAGTACTTC. Amino acid sequence: CASSPGRTYEQYF.

The chain has TRBV4-3 and TRBJ1-2; 7 bases fit TRBD1. CDR1 and CDR2 (germline): LGHNA, YSLEER. The trim removed 0 bases at V and 2 bases at J, leaving 3 bases unmatched. CDR3 length: 15 amino acids. The CDR3 nucleotides read TGCGCCAGCAGCCAAGAGGCCAGGGGGAACTATGGCTACACCTTC. It translates to CASSQEARGNYGYTF.

The V call is TRBV13, the J call TRBJ1-4, with D possibly matching TRBD1 (6 bases). The CDR3 is 16 residues long. Germline CDR1 reads PRHDT; CDR2 reads FYEKMQ (reference sequence). V lost 0 bases and J 4 bases, leaving 12 bases between the germline ends. The CDR3 nucleotides read TGTGCCAGCAGCTTAGGAGGGGACAACCTTAATGAAAAACTGTTTTTT. It specifies CASSLGGDNLNEKLFF.

The CDR3: CASSQDRFTTNEKLFF. CDR3 in DNA: TGCGCCAGCAGCCAAGATCGGTTCACAACTAATGAAAAACTGTTTTTT. The chain joins TRBV4-3 to TRBJ1-4; D is undetermined. The CDR3 covers 16 residues. Germline V gives CDR1 LGHNA, CDR2 YSLEER. Deletions cut 0 bases from V and 0 bases from J, with 8 bases between.

The rearrangement joins TRBV6-5 to TRBJ2-7; 8 bases align to TRBD2. CDR3 length: 15 residues. V was pared by 6 bases and J by 4 bases, with 11 bases of the junction left unmatched. The germline V gene encodes CDR1 MNHEY and CDR2 SVGAGI. CDR3 sequence: CASSMSGGPMYEQYF. In DNA, the CDR3 is TGTGCCAGCAGCATGTCGGGGGGGCCTATGTACGAGCAGTACTTC.

The chain joins TRBV7-9 to TRBJ2-5; a possible D gene is TRBD2 (6 bases). Germline V gene sequence: CDR1 SEHNR, CDR2 FQNEAQ (reference sequence). V lost 4 bases and J 2 bases, leaving 11 bases between the germline ends. CDR3 length equals 14 residues. The CDR3 is CASSSTSKQETQYF. In DNA form, the CDR3 reads TGTGCCAGCAGCTCCACTAGCAAGCAAGAGACCCAGTACTTC.

The rearrangement uses TRBV7-2 and TRBJ2-5; D is unclear. This CDR3 has 17 amino acids. Trimming pared 0 bases from V and 5 bases from J, leaving 19 bases between. Germline-derived CDR1 and CDR2 are SGHTA and FQGNSA. CDR3 sequence: CASSLASPAVRRETQYF. Here the CDR3 DNA reads TGTGCCAGCAGCTTAGCGAGTCCAGCCGTCCGGCGGGAGACCCAGTACTTC.

The rearrangement joins TRBV27 to TRBJ2-7; D not resolved. The CDR3 loop spans 14 amino acids. V was clipped by 3 bases and J by 0 bases, with 9 bases between them. From germline, CDR1 is MNHEY and CDR2 SMNVEV (reference sequence). CDR3 amino acids: CASSFQVSSYEQYF. The CDR3, as DNA: TGTGCCAGCAGTTTTCAGGTCAGCTCCTACGAGCAGTACTTC.

CDR3 amino acids: CASSVTGDTQYF. Here the CDR3 DNA reads TGCGCCAGCAGCGTGACTGGCGATACGCAGTATTTT. The chain combines TRBV5-1 with TRBJ2-3; D unclear. Germline V gene sequence: CDR1 SGHRS, CDR2 YFSETQ. The ends were cut back, 4 bases at V and 6 bases at J, with 9 bases in the middle. The length of the CDR3 is 12 residues.

The gene calls are TRBV4-3 and TRBJ1-2; 7 positions agree with TRBD1. This CDR3 contains 16 residues. Trimming cost V 1 base and J 5 bases; bases outside gene matches: 10. In germline, CDR1 is LGHNA, CDR2 YSLEER. The CDR3 protein is CASSQGLGTAKYGYTF. The CDR3 DNA reads as TGCGCCAGCAGCCAAGGCCTGGGGACAGCGAAATATGGCTACACCTTC.

This rearrangement joins TRBV5-8 to TRBJ1-1, with no clear D. Germline CDR1 is SGHTS and CDR2 is YDEGEE. V lost 4 bases to trimming and J lost 0 bases, with 7 bases between them. The CDR3 is made up of 13 amino acids. The DNA of the CDR3 is TGTGCCAGCAGCCTGACACTGAACACTGAAGCTTTCTTT. It codes for CASSLTLNTEAFF.

This chain links TRBV7-9 with TRBJ2-7; TRBD1 agrees at 8 bases. Germline lookup yields CDR1 SEHNR and CDR2 FQNEAQ (reference sequence). This CDR3 region has 15 residues. J gave up 2 bases and V 2 bases, and 5 bases lay outside the gene matches. Here the CDR3 reads CASSLPGQGPYEQYF. The CDR3 coding sequence is TGTGCCAGCAGCTTACCAGGACAGGGACCCTACGAGCAGTACTTC.